The clone carrying this T cell receptor beta chain appeared a few times. Some clones are missing from TCRdb's copy, which holds only in-frame ones; the method was immunoSEQ multiplex PCR. The profile shows roughly 100,000 clones, around 81% of them singletons. There are 15 residues in the CDR3. V was pared by 6 bases and J by 0 bases, with 5 bases of the junction left unmatched. Per germline, CDR1 MGHRA and CDR2 YSYEKL. The entry originates in a study of glioma-infiltrating T cells after dendritic cell vaccination. The J gene is TRBJ1-5, the V gene TRBV4-1; the match to TRBD1 covers 7 bases. The clonotype was recovered from a human donor with glioblastoma. Here the sequenced sample was blood, taken before dendritic cell vaccination. The CDR3 reads CASRGQYYSNQPQHF. The CDR3 bases are TGCGCCAGCAGGGGACAGTACTATAGCAATCAGCCCCAGCATTTT.